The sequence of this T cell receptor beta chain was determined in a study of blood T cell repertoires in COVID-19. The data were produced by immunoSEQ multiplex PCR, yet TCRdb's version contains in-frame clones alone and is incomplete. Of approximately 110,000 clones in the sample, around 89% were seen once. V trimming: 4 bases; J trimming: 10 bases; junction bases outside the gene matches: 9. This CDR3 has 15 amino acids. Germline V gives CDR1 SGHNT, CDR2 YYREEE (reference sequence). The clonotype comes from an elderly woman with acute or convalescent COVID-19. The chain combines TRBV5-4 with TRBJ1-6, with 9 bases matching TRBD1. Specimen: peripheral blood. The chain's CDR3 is CASSTTDRGESPLHF. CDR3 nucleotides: TGTGCCAGCAGCACGACGGACAGGGGTGAATCACCCCTCCACTTT.